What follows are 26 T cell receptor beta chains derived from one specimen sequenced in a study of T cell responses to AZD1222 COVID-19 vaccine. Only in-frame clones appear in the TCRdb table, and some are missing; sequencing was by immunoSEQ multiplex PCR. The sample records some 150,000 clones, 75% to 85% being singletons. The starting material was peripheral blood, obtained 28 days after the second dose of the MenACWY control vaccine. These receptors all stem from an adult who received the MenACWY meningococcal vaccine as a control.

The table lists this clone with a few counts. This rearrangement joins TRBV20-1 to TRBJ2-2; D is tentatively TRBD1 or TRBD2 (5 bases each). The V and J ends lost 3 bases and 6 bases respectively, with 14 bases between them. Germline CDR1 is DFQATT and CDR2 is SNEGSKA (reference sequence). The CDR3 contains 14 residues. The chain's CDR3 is CSASYRRGPGELFF. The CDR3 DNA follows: TGCAGTGCTAGTTATCGTCGGGGACCCGGGGAGCTGTTTTTT.

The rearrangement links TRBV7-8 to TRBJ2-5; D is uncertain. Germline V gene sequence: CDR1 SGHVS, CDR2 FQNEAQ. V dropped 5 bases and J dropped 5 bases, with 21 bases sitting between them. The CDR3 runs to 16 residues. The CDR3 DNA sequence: TGTGCCAGCAGCAACCAAATTGGCGGTAGGGCCGAGACCCAGTACTTC. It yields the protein CASSNQIGGRAETQYF.

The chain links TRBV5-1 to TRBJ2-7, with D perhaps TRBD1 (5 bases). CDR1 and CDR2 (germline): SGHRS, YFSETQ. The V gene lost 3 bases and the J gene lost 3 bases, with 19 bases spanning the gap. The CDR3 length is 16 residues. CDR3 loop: CASSSLYPHDSYEQYF. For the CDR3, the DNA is TGCGCCAGCAGCTCCCTATATCCCCATGACAGCTACGAGCAGTACTTC. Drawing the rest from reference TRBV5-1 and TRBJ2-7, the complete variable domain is KAGVTQTPRYLIKTRGQQVTLSCSPISGHRSVSWYQQTPGQGLQFLFEYFSETQRNKGNFPGRFSGRQFSNSRSEMNVSTLELGDSALYLCASSSLYPHDSYEQYFGPGTRLTVT.

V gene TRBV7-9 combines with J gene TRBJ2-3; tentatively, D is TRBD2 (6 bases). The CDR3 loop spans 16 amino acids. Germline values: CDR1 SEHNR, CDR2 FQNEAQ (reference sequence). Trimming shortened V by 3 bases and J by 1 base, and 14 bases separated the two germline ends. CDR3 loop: CASSLYGGAGTDTQYF. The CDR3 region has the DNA TGTGCCAGCAGCTTGTATGGCGGGGCGGGCACAGATACGCAGTATTTT.

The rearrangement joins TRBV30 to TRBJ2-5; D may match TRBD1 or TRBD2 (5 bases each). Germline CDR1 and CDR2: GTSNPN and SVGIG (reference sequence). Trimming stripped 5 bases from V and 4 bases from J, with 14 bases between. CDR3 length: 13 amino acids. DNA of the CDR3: TGTGCCTGGGTCGCGGGTGGGGGAGAGACCCAGTACTTC. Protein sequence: CAWVAGGGETQYF. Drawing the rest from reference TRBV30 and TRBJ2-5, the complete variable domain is SQTIHQWPATLVQPVGSPLSLECTVEGTSNPNLYWYRQAAGRGLQLLFYSVGIGQISSEVPQNLSASRPQDRQFILSSKKLLLSDSGFYLCAWVAGGGETQYFGPGTRLLVL.

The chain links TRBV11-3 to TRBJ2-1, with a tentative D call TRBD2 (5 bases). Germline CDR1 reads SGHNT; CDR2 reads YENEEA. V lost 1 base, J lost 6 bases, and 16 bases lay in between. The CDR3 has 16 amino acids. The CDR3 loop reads CASSLVSTMGPNEQFF. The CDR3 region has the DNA TGTGCCAGCAGCTTAGTATCGACTATGGGTCCCAATGAGCAGTTCTTC.

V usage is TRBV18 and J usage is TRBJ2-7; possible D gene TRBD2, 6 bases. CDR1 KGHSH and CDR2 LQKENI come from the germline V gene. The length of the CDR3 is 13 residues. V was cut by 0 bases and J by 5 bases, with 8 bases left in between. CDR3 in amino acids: CASSPPAGHEQYV. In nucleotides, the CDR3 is TGTGCCAGCTCACCACCGGCGGGGCACGAGCAGTACGTC.

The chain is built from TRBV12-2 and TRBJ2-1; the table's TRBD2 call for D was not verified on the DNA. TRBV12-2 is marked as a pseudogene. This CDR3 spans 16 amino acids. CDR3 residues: CASRLALREGYNEQFF. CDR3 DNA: TGTGCAAGTCGCTTAGCACTGCGGGAGGGCTACAATGAGCAGTTCTTC.

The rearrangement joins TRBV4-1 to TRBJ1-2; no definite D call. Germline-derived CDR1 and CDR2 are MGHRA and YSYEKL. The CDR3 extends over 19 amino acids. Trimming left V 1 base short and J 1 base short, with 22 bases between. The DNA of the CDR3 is TGCGCCAGCAGCCAAGTTTTGGCTTTCCGGGTCGCGCGTAACTATGGCTACACCTTC. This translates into CASSQVLAFRVARNYGYTF.

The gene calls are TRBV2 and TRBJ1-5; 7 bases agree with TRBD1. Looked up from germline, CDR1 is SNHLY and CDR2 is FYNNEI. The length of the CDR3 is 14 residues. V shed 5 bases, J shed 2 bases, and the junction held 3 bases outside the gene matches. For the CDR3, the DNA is TGTGCCAGCAGTTACGGACAGGGCAATCAGCCCCAGCATTTT. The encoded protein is CASSYGQGNQPQHF.

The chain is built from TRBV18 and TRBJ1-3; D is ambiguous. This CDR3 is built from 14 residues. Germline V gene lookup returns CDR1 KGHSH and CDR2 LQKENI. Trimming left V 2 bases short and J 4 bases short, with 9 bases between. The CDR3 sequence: CASSPVNVGNTIYF. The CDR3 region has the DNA TGTGCCAGCTCACCAGTGAATGTAGGAAACACCATATATTTT.

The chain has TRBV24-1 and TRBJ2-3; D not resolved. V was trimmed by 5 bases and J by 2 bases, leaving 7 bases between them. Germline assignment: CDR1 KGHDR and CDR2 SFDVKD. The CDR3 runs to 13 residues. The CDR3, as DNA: TGTGCCACCAGTGGCGGATCCACAGATACGCAGTATTTT. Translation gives CATSGGSTDTQYF.

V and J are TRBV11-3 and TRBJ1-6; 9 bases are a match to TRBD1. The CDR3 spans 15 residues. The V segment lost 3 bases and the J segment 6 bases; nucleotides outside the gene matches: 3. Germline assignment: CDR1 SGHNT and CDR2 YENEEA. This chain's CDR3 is CASSLGTGPNSPLHF. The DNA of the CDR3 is TGTGCCAGCAGCTTGGGGACAGGGCCTAATTCACCCCTCCACTTT.

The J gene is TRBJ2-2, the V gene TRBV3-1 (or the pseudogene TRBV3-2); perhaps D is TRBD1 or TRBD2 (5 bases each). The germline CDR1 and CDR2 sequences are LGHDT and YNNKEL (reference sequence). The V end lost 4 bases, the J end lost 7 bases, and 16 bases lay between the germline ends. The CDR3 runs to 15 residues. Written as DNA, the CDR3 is TGTGCCAGCAGCCGGGGGTCCCCGAGGGACGGGGAGCTGTTTTTT. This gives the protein CASSRGSPRDGELFF.

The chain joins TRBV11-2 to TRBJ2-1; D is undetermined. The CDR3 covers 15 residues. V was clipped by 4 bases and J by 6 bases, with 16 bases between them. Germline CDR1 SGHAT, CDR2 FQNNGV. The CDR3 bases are TGTGCCAGCAGCTCCACAGCCTTTGAGCGCAATGAGCAGTTCTTC. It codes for CASSSTAFERNEQFF.

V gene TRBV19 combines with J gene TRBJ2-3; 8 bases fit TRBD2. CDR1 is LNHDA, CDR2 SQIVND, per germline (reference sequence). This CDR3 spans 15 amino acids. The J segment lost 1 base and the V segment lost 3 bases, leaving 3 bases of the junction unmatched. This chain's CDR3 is CASSIPGGGTDTQYF. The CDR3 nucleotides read TGTGCCAGTAGTATCCCGGGGGGGGGCACAGATACGCAGTATTTT.

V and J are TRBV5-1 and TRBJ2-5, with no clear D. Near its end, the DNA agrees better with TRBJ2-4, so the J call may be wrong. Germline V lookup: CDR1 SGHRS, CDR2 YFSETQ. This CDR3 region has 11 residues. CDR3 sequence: CASSSRLIQYF. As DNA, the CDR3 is TGCGCCAGCAGCTCCAGACTCATTCAGTACTTC.

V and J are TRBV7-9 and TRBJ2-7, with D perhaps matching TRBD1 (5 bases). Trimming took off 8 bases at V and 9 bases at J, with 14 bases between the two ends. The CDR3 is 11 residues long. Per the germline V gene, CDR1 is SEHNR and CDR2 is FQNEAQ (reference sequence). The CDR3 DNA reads TGTGCCAGCGGCCTCGACAGCAGGCAGTACTTC. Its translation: CASGLDSRQYF.

This CDR3 is CASSLRRDRGYTF. CDR3 nucleotides: TGTGCCAGCAGCTTACGAAGGGATCGGGGCTACACCTTC. The V gene is TRBV7-3, the J gene TRBJ1-2, with D unresolved. CDR1 and CDR2 from the germline V gene are SGHTA and FQGTGA. This CDR3 region has 13 residues. Trimming cost V 2 bases and J 8 bases, with 12 bases left between them.

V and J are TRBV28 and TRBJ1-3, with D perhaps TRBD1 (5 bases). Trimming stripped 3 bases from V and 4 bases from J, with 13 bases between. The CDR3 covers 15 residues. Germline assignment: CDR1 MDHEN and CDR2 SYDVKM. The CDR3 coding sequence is TGTGCCAGCAGTTTTAGGGGCGCGGGGGGAAACACCATATATTTT. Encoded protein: CASSFRGAGGNTIYF.

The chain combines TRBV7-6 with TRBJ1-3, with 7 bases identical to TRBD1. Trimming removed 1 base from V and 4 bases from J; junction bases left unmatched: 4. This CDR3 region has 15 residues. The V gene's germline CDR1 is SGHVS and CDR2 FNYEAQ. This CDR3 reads CASSLEDRIGNTIYF. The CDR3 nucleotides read TGTGCCAGCAGCTTAGAGGACAGGATCGGAAACACCATATATTTT.

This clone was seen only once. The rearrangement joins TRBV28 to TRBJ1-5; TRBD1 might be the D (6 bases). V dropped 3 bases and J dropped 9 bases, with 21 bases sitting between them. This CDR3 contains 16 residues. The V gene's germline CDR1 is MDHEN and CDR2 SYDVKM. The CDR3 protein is CASSLGGAVGSPPQHF. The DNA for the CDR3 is TGTGCCAGCAGTTTGGGGGGGGCGGTGGGAAGCCCGCCCCAGCATTTT.

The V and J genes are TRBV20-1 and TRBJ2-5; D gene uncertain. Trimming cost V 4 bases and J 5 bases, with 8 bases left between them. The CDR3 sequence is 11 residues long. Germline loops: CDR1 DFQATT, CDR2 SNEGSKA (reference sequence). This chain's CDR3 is CSAKVLETQYF. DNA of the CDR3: TGCAGTGCTAAGGTGTTGGAGACCCAGTACTTC.

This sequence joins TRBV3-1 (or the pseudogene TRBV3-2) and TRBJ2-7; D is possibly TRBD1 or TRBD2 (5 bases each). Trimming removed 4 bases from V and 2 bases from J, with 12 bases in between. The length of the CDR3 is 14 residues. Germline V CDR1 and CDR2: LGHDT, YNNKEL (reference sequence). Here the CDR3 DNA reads TGTGCCAGCAGCCCACGGGACGGAGCCTACGAGCAGTACTTC. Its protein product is CASSPRDGAYEQYF.

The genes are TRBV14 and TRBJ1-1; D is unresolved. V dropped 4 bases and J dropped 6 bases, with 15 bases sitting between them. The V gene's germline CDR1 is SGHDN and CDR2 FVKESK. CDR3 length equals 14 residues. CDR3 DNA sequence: TGTGCCAGCAGCCGGATAGGGATGGTAGCTGAAGCTTTCTTT. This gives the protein CASSRIGMVAEAFF. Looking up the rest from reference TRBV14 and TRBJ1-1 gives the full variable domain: EAGVTQFPSHSVIEKGQTVTLRCDPISGHDNLYWYRRVMGKEIKFLLHFVKESKQDESGMPNNRFLAERTGGTYSTLKVQPAELEDSGVYFCASSRIGMVAEAFFGQGTRLTVV.

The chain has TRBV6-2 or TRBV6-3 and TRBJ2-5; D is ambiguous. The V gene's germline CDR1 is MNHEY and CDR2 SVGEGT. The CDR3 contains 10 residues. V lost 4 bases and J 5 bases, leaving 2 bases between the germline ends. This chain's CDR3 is CASSFETQYF. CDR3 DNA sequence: TGTGCCAGCAGTTTCGAGACCCAGTACTTC.